This T cell receptor beta chain appears in the sequencing data of a study of T-cell memory formation after mild COVID-19. As for the study in general: TCR clusters were mostly confined to one donor each.

TCR alpha and TCR beta cDNA libraries carrying sample barcodes and UMIs were produced by 5'RACE using constant-segment primers. TCRdb passed the 5' RACE reads through MiXCR, listing each CDR3 protein once. The sample yields over 35,000 distinct CDR3 sequences, roughly 9% seen once. Study-level points and caveats: Contracting clones from day 15 to 85 showed balanced CD4/CD8; later expanders favored CD4+. Pre-infection memory harbored some responding clones, suggesting cross-reactive memory joined.

With regard to this clonotype: Its antigen is not known.

The V gene lost 1 base and the J gene lost 1 base, with 17 bases spanning the gap. The CDR3 is 17 residues long. Germline CDR1 is SGHKS and CDR2 is YYEKEE (reference sequence). The source is an adult woman who had mild COVID-19 (a few samples of this study predate the infection). Cell type and time point are not known. Input material: PBMCs or a T cell subset sorted from them (not recorded which). The chain is built from TRBV5-5 and TRBJ1-1; D possibly corresponds to TRBD1 (5 bases). The CDR3 here is CASSLLGLGTTNTEAFF. CDR3 DNA sequence: TGTGCCAGCAGCTTGTTGGGCTTGGGGACTACGAACACTGAAGCTTTCTTT.